This T cell receptor beta chain was observed in a study of blood T cell repertoires in COVID-19. The wider study: Collection of acute and convalescent COVID-19 samples took place in the United States, Italy and Spain. Sample material is recorded as cDNA or gDNA derived from T cells, B-cell-depleted T cells, or PBMCs.

The ends were cut back, 7 bases at V and 1 base at J, with 22 bases in the middle. Looked up from germline, CDR1 is LNHDA and CDR2 is SQIVND (reference sequence). This CDR3 is 17 amino acids long. Per the study methods: Estimation of nucleated cell counts was performed using reference gene primer amplification. This table comes from immunoSEQ multiplex PCR, and its TCRdb copy is limited to in-frame clones, with some not included. V, J and clone size reflect that table, while D and trimming were determined from the DNA. The sample consists of 250,000 to 350,000 clones, approximately 88% of them appearing once. Enrolment of Seattle patients took place during active infection, and they were followed longitudinally.

This TCR derives from a human donor with COVID-19, enrolled during active disease. The donor label of this sample is uncertain. Sequenced sample: peripheral blood. The V and J genes are TRBV19 and TRBJ1-1; D call uncertain. The CDR3 region is CASTSDPRGLSNTEAFF. The CDR3, as DNA: TGTGCCAGTACCTCAGACCCCCGTGGGCTTTCGAACACTGAAGCTTTCTTT.